Below, 3 T cell receptor beta chains from the same sample are listed, as sequenced in a study of identical twins. Using its own MiXCR run on the 5' RACE reads, TCRdb lists one record per CDR3 protein. This sample has 350,000 to 500,000 distinct CDR3 sequences, with around a sixth found just once. Sequenced sample: naive T cells sorted from blood. Every receptor here comes from a man in his fifties or sixties in good health.

CDR3 nucleotides: TGTGCCAGCAGCCGCGAAGGGACCGCGCGGGAGACCCAGTACTTC. This codes for CASSREGTARETQYF. The genes are TRBV14 and TRBJ2-5; either TRBD1 or TRBD2 may supply D (5 bases each). This CDR3 contains 15 residues. The germline V gene has CDR1 SGHDN and CDR2 FVKESK. V lost 4 bases and J 5 bases, leaving 17 bases between the germline ends.

This clonotype was seen at least ten times. This chain links TRBV6-5 with TRBJ2-5; TRBD2 matches at 9 bases. Losses at the gene ends were 2 bases for V and 5 bases for J; bases not matched to a gene: 6. CDR1 is MNHEY, CDR2 SVGAGI, per germline. CDR3 length: 15 residues. The CDR3 loop is CASSYEPAGGETQYF. In DNA form, the CDR3 reads TGTGCCAGCAGTTACGAGCCAGCGGGGGGTGAGACCCAGTACTTC.

The rearrangement uses TRBV5-1 and TRBJ2-7; D not certain. Trimming removed 3 bases from V and 7 bases from J, with 11 bases in between. Germline CDR1 is SGHRS and CDR2 is YFSETQ. The CDR3 has 12 amino acids. The CDR3 DNA reads as TGCGCCAGCAGCTCGAACGGGTTTGAGCAGTACTTC. Translating it yields CASSSNGFEQYF.